This TCR beta chain was sequenced for a study of T cells after yellow fever vaccination. Points from the study as a whole: On re-exposure, the response was weaker but peaked faster, at day 5 versus 15. High-abundance clonotypes from the bulk population could contaminate FACS-sorted repertoires. Re-detected after boosting: most primary clones, around 97% of CD4 and around 86% of CD8.

This clonotype was seen a few times. The CDR3 length is 15 residues. The V and J ends lost 6 bases and 4 bases respectively, with 19 bases between them. Germline V gives CDR1 SGHTA, CDR2 FQGNSA. TCRdb fed the 5' RACE reads into MiXCR, producing one record per CDR3 protein. Of about 45,000 distinct CDR3 sequences listed, 6.5% to 8.5% were seen once; the top ten hold about 15%. The receptor comes from a man aged 25-40 years who received the YFV17D yellow fever vaccine. This sample comprised CD8+ T cells not binding an NS4B(214-222) dextramer, sorted from PBMCs, obtained 45 days after the yellow fever booster vaccination. The V and J genes are TRBV7-2 and TRBJ2-7; D remains ambiguous. The CDR3 DNA reads as TGTGCCAGCAGACTCGGAGTTAACCACGGATACGAGCAGTACTTC. Translated, it gives CASRLGVNHGYEQYF.